This TCR beta chain derives from a study of STAT3 mutations in large granular lymphocyte leukemia. Study findings and constraints: Every T-cell large granular lymphocyte leukemia patient had at least one immunodominant TCR beta clonotype.

Worth noting for this clone: What it binds is not known.

Clones were read by immunoSEQ multiplex PCR, and TCRdb kept only the in-frame ones, dropping some. Seen here are some 10,000 clones, about 52% observed once, and the top ten hold around 8.3%. Germline values: CDR1 SEHNR, CDR2 FQNEAQ (reference sequence). There are 13 residues in the CDR3. Between the trimmed V and J ends, which lost 5 bases and 8 bases, there was a span of 15 bases. V and J are TRBV7-9 and TRBJ1-2; tentatively, D is TRBD1 (5 bases). The sequence derives from a boy younger than 18 with T-cell large granular lymphocyte leukemia. Some clones in this sample may be carry-over from other donors' samples. The specimen was peripheral blood mononuclear cells. The CDR3 coding sequence is TGTGCCAGCAGCGAGAACTGGGGGGAAGGCTACACCTTC. It specifies CASSENWGEGYTF. Together with reference TRBV7-9 and TRBJ1-2, the CDR3 gives the full variable domain: DTGVSQNPRHKITKRGQNVTFRCDPISEHNRLYWYRQTLGQGPEFLTYFQNEAQLEKSRLLSDRFSAERPKGSFSTLEIQRTEQGDSAMYLCASSENWGEGYTFGSGTRLTVV.